The 8 T cell receptor beta chains below come from one sample, sequenced in a study of molecular identifiers for immune sequencing clone quantification. TCRdb independently ran MiXCR on the PCR reads; one entry per CDR3 protein. The sample records 100,000 or so distinct CDR3 sequences, about 35% being singletons. Sequencing input: naive CD8+ T cells from blood, with Jurkat cell RNA spiked in. Described subset: FACS-sorted CD8+CD4-CCR7+CD45RA+ naive T cells. The source is a human donor in good health. Some libraries in this study had Jurkat cell RNA spiked in.

This clonotype was seen many times. DNA for the CDR3: TGCAGTGCTAGCCCCGGGACTAGCGGGAGAAACACCGGGGAGCTGTTTTTT. The encoded protein is CSASPGTSGRNTGELFF. The chain couples TRBV20-1 to TRBJ2-2; 14 bases agree with TRBD2. V was clipped by 3 bases and J by 2 bases; unmatched bases: 5. Germline CDR1 is DFQATT and CDR2 is SNEGSKA (reference sequence). The CDR3 loop spans 17 amino acids.

Note on this clonotype: This clone may be a read error of a much larger clone one base away. The CDR3 does not end in the conserved phenylalanine or tryptophan, so this is likely a read error. The chain is built from TRBV6-5 and TRBJ2-1; 7 bases align to TRBD2. Trimming removed 5 bases from V and 6 bases from J; junction bases left unmatched: 10. The CDR3 loop spans 15 amino acids. Germline V CDR1 and CDR2: MNHEY, SVGAGI. This chain's CDR3 is CASSSGAYSRNEQFS. The CDR3 DNA sequence: TGTGCCAGCAGTAGCGGGGCCTACTCCCGCAATGAGCAGTTCTCC.

This clonotype was counted at least ten times. The rearrangement joins TRBV14 to TRBJ2-7, with D possibly TRBD2 on 6 matching bases. From germline, CDR1 is SGHDN and CDR2 FVKESK. The CDR3 is 14 amino acids. Trimming removed 8 bases from V and 2 bases from J, with 16 bases in between. This CDR3 reads CASATEGVPYEQYF. CDR3 DNA sequence: TGTGCCAGCGCAACGGAGGGAGTACCCTACGAGCAGTACTTC.

The J gene is TRBJ2-7, the V gene TRBV9; maybe TRBD2 (6 bases). The V end lost 0 bases, the J end lost 2 bases, and 9 bases lay between the germline ends. The CDR3 length is 14 residues. Per the germline V gene, CDR1 is SGDLS and CDR2 is YYNGEE. In nucleotides, the CDR3 is TGTGCCAGCAGCGTAGCTAGCGCGGCCTACGAGCAGTACTTC. This translates into CASSVASAAYEQYF.

This chain uses TRBV20-1 with TRBJ2-7; D is possibly TRBD1 (6 bases). V lost 1 base to trimming and J lost 1 base, with 8 bases between them. CDR3 length equals 13 residues. Germline assignment: CDR1 DFQATT and CDR2 SNEGSKA (reference sequence). CDR3: CSARGGHSYEQYF. CDR3 nucleotides: TGCAGTGCTAGAGGGGGACATTCCTACGAGCAGTACTTC.

As to this clonotype: Mismatch with germline at one junction end may stem from a read error. The chain joins TRBV4-3 to TRBJ2-2, with a tentative D call TRBD2 (5 bases). This CDR3 comprises 12 residues. In germline, CDR1 is LGHNA, CDR2 YSLEER. The CDR3, as DNA: TGCGCCAGCAGCCATTACACCGGGGAGCTGTTATTT. Its protein is CASSHYTGELLF.

The rearrangement links TRBV7-2 to TRBJ2-3; TRBD1 or TRBD2 may be the D gene (5 bases each). Germline-derived CDR1 and CDR2 are SGHTA and FQGNSA. V was shortened by 0 bases and J by 3 bases, with 31 bases between the two germline ends. The CDR3 has 22 residues. CDR3 nucleotide sequence: TGTGCCAGCAGCTTAGCTCCGCCCTCCATGCTCGGGCCAGGGAGTAGGACAGATACGCAGTATTTT. Protein: CASSLAPPSMLGPGSRTDTQYF.

On this clonotype: A much larger clone lies a single base off, so this may be a read error. This chain links TRBV28 with TRBJ2-7, with 9 bases lining up with TRBD1. Germline lookup yields CDR1 MDHEN and CDR2 SYDVKM. The length of the CDR3 is 15 residues. The CDR3: CASSLGQGPLYEQNF. The CDR3 DNA reads TGTGCCAGCAGTCTTGGACAGGGGCCCCTCTACGAGCAGAACTTC.